Below are 19 T cell receptor beta chains sequenced from a single sample in a study of early T cells in non-severe SARS-CoV-2 infection. In TCRdb, the 5' RACE reads were re-called with MiXCR into one record per CDR3 protein. The repertoire consists of 30,000 to 35,000 distinct CDR3 sequences, with over 5% occurring once and the leading ten covering roughly 7.5%. Sequencing was carried out using whole blood. These receptors originate from an adult who was a healthcare worker with PCR-confirmed SARS-CoV-2 infection or an uninfected control (not recorded which).

This clonotype came up a few times. CDR3 region: CASSLVAEQYF. DNA for the CDR3: TGTGCCAGCAGCTTAGTTGCCGAGCAGTACTTC. J is TRBJ2-7 and V is TRBV7-9; D unclear. Trimming removed 1 base from V and 6 bases from J, with 4 bases in between. CDR1 and CDR2 from the germline V gene are SEHNR and FQNEAQ (reference sequence). The length of the CDR3 is 11 residues.

This clonotype was seen many times. CDR3 coding DNA: TGTGCCAGCAGTTTACTAGCGGGGGGCGGCGATACGCAGTATTTT. Its translation: CASSLLAGGGDTQYF. This chain connects TRBV28 to TRBJ2-3; 11 bases agree with TRBD2. V was clipped by 2 bases and J by 6 bases; unmatched bases: 4. Germline V gene lookup returns CDR1 MDHEN and CDR2 SYDVKM. CDR3 length: 15 residues.

In its sample, this clonotype was seen many times. V is TRBV10-1 and J is TRBJ2-7, with D possibly being TRBD2 (7 bases). The V end lost 6 bases, the J end lost 6 bases, and 24 bases lay between the germline ends. Germline values: CDR1 WNHNN, CDR2 SYGVQD (reference sequence). The CDR3 has 16 amino acids. The CDR3 DNA sequence: TGCGCCAGCAGCGCCTCCCGCGGGGGCCAGGTCGCCGAGCAGTACTTC. Amino acids: CASSASRGGQVAEQYF.

The sample holds many counts of this clonotype. The genes are TRBV9 and TRBJ2-3; D is perhaps TRBD1 or TRBD2 (6 bases each). Germline lookup yields CDR1 SGDLS and CDR2 YYNGEE. The V end lost 2 bases, the J end lost 5 bases, and 12 bases lay between the germline ends. The CDR3 length is 14 residues. This CDR3 reads CASSVGGHIDTQYF. The CDR3 bases are TGTGCCAGCAGCGTGGGGGGCCATATAGATACGCAGTATTTT.

The sample holds many counts of this clonotype. This rearrangement joins TRBV7-3 to TRBJ1-1; D not certain. V was cut by 5 bases and J by 4 bases, with 11 bases left in between. The CDR3 has 13 amino acids. Germline CDR1 is SGHTA and CDR2 is FQGTGA. The CDR3 protein is CASSELFGTEAFF. The DNA for the CDR3 is TGTGCCAGCAGCGAGCTATTTGGCACTGAAGCTTTCTTT.

This sequence joins TRBV12-3 or TRBV12-4 and TRBJ1-1, with TRBD1 as a possible D gene (5 bases). Trimming cost V 6 bases and J 1 base, with 12 bases left between them. The CDR3 is made up of 14 amino acids. CDR3 DNA sequence: TGTGCCAGCAGCTTAACAGGATCGAACACTGAAGCTTTCTTT. Translated, it gives CASSLTGSNTEAFF.

There are many counts of this clonotype. The chain recombines TRBV30 with TRBJ1-5; D gene ambiguous. The CDR3 consists of 12 residues. Trimming removed 4 bases at V and 3 bases at J, with 7 bases between. The germline V gene encodes CDR1 GTSNPN and CDR2 SVGIG (reference sequence). CDR3 in amino acids: CAWTRANQPQHF. CDR3 nucleotides: TGTGCCTGGACAAGAGCCAATCAGCCCCAGCATTTT.

This clonotype was counted many times. This chain uses TRBV18 with TRBJ1-5; perhaps TRBD1 as D (5 bases). The V end lost 6 bases, the J end lost 4 bases, and 10 bases lay between the germline ends. The germline gives CDR1 KGHSH, CDR2 LQKENI. CDR3 size: 13 residues. Here the CDR3 DNA reads TGTGCCAGCTCTCGGGACCGTAATCAGCCCCAGCATTTT. It codes for CASSRDRNQPQHF.

The CDR3 reads CASSPGGSGTSYEQYF. The CDR3 bases are TGTGCCAGCAGCCCCGGGGGTAGCGGGACTTCCTACGAGCAGTACTTC. The J gene is TRBJ2-7, the V gene TRBV7-7, with 8 bases that match TRBD2. CDR3 length equals 16 residues. The V and J ends lost 5 bases and 1 base, in that order; junction bases with no gene match: 10. The V gene's germline CDR1 is SSHAT and CDR2 FNYEAQ (reference sequence).

This clonotype was seen ten or more times. V is TRBV20-1 and J is TRBJ2-1; 10 bases align to TRBD2. Germline V gives CDR1 DFQATT, CDR2 SNEGSKA (reference sequence). After removal of 6 bases from V and 5 bases from J, the junction contained 13 bases not matched to a gene. The CDR3 contains 16 residues. Here the CDR3 reads CSAKTRGLAGDNEQFF. CDR3 nucleotide sequence: TGCAGTGCAAAGACCCGCGGGCTAGCGGGGGACAATGAGCAGTTCTTC.

This chain connects TRBV28 to TRBJ2-7; no reliable D call. Germline V gene data show CDR1 as MDHEN and CDR2 as SYDVKM. V lost 1 base to trimming and J lost 4 bases, with 8 bases between them. CDR3 size: 13 residues. The CDR3 reads CASSLSDKYEQYF. Here the CDR3 DNA reads TGTGCCAGCAGTTTATCCGACAAGTACGAGCAGTACTTC.

V usage is TRBV29-1 and J usage is TRBJ1-1; D gene ambiguous. The ends were cut back, 0 bases at V and 1 base at J, with 15 bases in the middle. Germline lookup yields CDR1 SQVTM and CDR2 ANQGSEA. This CDR3 is 16 amino acids long. CDR3 protein: CSVEDEFIWENTEAFF. As DNA, the CDR3 is TGCAGCGTTGAAGATGAGTTTATCTGGGAGAACACTGAAGCTTTCTTT. The full variable domain, rest sourced from reference TRBV29-1 and TRBJ1-1, is SAVISQKPSRDICQRGTSLTIQCQVDSQVTMMFWYRQQPGQSLTLIATANQGSEATYESGFVIDKFPISRPNLTFSTLTVSNMSPEDSSIYLCSVEDEFIWENTEAFFGQGTRLTVV.

This clonotype was found many times. The chain recombines TRBV20-1 with TRBJ2-4; 7 bases are shared with TRBD1. Germline V gives CDR1 DFQATT, CDR2 SNEGSKA (reference sequence). V lost 5 bases and J lost 1; bases outside the gene matches: 8. The CDR3 has 15 amino acids. For the CDR3, the DNA is TGCAGTGCTCGGGACAGCGAAGGGGCCAAAAACATTCAGTACTTC. It is translated as CSARDSEGAKNIQYF.

The rearrangement links TRBV6-2 or TRBV6-3 to TRBJ2-3; tentative D call: TRBD1 (6 bases). The CDR3 covers 15 residues. Germline CDR1 and CDR2: MNHEY and SVGEGT. Trimming cost V 2 bases and J 2 bases, with 11 bases left between them. The CDR3 loop reads CASSYRGGLTDTQYF. Here the CDR3 DNA reads TGTGCCAGCAGTTACCGTGGGGGCCTCACAGATACGCAGTATTTT.

This clonotype was observed many times. This chain links TRBV27 with TRBJ2-2; D is unresolved. V was cut by 3 bases and J by 1 base, with 6 bases left in between. This CDR3 is built from 14 residues. Germline V lookup: CDR1 MNHEY, CDR2 SMNVEV (reference sequence). The DNA for the CDR3 is TGTGCCAGCAGTTTTGCCCGGAACACCGGGGAGCTGTTTTTT. It encodes CASSFARNTGELFF.

In its sample, this clonotype was seen many times. The chain carries TRBV7-2 and TRBJ2-3; D might be TRBD2 (7 bases). There are 16 residues in the CDR3. Trimming took off 2 bases at V and 2 bases at J, with 14 bases between the two ends. Per the germline V gene, CDR1 is SGHTA and CDR2 is FQGNSA. CDR3 sequence reads: CASSLFGRGPTDTQYF. The CDR3, as DNA: TGTGCCAGCAGCTTATTTGGGCGGGGGCCCACAGATACGCAGTATTTT.

Ten or more counts support this clonotype. The rearrangement links TRBV4-3 to TRBJ2-5, with D tentatively TRBD2 (5 bases). The CDR3 runs to 15 residues. Trimming shortened V by 1 base and J by 2 bases, and 11 bases separated the two germline ends. CDR1 is LGHNA, CDR2 YSLEER, per germline. The chain's CDR3 is CASSQGGEQQETQYF. DNA of the CDR3: TGCGCCAGCAGCCAAGGGGGAGAACAGCAAGAGACCCAGTACTTC.

J is TRBJ2-1 and V is TRBV30, with 9 bases matching TRBD1. Germline CDR1 and CDR2: GTSNPN and SVGIG (reference sequence). This CDR3 contains 15 residues. The junction had 4 bases not matched to a gene; V was cut back by 2 bases and J by 2 bases. CDR3 amino acids: CAWSPGQGPYNEQFF. CDR3 bases: TGTGCCTGGAGTCCGGGACAGGGACCCTACAATGAGCAGTTCTTC.

The chain uses TRBV11-2 and TRBJ1-6, with 8 positions matching TRBD1. Germline V gene sequence: CDR1 SGHAT, CDR2 FQNNGV. This CDR3 has 15 amino acids. Trimming removed 0 bases from V and 6 bases from J; junction bases left unmatched: 1. This CDR3 reads CASSLETGANSPLHF. The CDR3 coding sequence is TGTGCCAGCAGCTTAGAGACAGGGGCTAATTCACCCCTCCACTTT.